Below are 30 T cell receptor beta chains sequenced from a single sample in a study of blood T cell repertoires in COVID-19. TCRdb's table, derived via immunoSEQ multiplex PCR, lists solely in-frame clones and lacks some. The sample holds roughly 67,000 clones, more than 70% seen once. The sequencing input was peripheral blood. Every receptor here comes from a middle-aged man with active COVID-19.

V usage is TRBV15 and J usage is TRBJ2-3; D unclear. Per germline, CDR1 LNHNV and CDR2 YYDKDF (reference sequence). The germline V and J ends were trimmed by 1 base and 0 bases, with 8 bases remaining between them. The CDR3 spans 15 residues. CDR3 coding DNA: TGTGCCACCAGCAGAGGCCCAACTAGCACAGATACGCAGTATTTT. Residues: CATSRGPTSTDTQYF.

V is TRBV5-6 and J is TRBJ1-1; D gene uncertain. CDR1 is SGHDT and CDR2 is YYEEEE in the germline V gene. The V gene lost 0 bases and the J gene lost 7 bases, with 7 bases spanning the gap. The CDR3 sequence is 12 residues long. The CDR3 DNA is TGTGCCAGCAGCTTGGCGAGCGGTGAAGCTTTCTTT. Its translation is CASSLASGEAFF. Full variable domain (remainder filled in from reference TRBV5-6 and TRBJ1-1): DAGVTQSPTHLIKTRGQQVTLRCSPKSGHDTVSWYQQALGQGPQFIFQYYEEEERQRGNFPDRFSGHQFPNYSSELNVNALLLGDSALYLCASSLASGEAFFGQGTRLTVV.

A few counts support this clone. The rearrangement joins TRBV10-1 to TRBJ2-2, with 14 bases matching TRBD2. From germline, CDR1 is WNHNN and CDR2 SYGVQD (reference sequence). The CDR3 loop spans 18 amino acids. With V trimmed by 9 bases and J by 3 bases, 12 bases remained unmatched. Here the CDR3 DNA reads TGCGCCAGGCAACCCCCGGGACTAGCGGGAGAGGACACCGGGGAGCTGTTTTTT. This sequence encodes CARQPPGLAGEDTGELFF.

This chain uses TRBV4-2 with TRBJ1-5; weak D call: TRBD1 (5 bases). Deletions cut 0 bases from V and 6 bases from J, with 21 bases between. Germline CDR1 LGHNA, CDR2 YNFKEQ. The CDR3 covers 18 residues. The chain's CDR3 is CASSQDSGGTSYGQPQHF. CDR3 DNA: TGTGCCAGCAGCCAAGATTCGGGGGGAACATCATACGGTCAGCCCCAGCATTTT.

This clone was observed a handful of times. The CDR3 here is CATSDGVMAFF. The CDR3 nucleotides are TGTGCCACCAGTGATGGAGTTATGGCTTTCTTT. The J gene is TRBJ1-1, the V gene TRBV24-1; no definite D call. V dropped 3 bases and J dropped 11 bases, with 9 bases sitting between them. Germline V gene data show CDR1 as KGHDR and CDR2 as SFDVKD. CDR3 length equals 11 residues.

The CDR3: CASSSRVNTEAFF. Written as DNA, the CDR3 is TGTGCCAGCAGCTCCCGGGTGAACACTGAAGCTTTCTTT. The chain couples TRBV7-9 to TRBJ1-1, with unresolved D. Trimming removed 4 bases from V and 0 bases from J, with 6 bases in between. Germline CDR1 is SEHNR and CDR2 is FQNEAQ (reference sequence). The CDR3 runs 13 residues.

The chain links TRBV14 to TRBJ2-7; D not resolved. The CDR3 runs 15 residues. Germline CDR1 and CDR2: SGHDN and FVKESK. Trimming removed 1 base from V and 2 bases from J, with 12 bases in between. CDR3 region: CASSQVPTDTYEQYF. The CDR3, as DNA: TGTGCCAGCAGCCAAGTCCCGACTGATACCTACGAGCAGTACTTC.

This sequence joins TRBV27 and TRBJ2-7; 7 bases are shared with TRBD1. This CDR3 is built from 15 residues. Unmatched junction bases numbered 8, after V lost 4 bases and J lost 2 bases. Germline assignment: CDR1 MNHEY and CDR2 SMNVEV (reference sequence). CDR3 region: CASSSAGTETYEQYF. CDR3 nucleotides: TGTGCCAGCAGTTCCGCCGGGACAGAGACCTACGAGCAGTACTTC.

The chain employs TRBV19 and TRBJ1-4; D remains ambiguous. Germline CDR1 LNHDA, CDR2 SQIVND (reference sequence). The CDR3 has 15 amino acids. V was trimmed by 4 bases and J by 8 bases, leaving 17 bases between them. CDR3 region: CASSSTAKAEEKLFF. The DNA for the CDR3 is TGTGCCAGTAGTAGCACGGCGAAAGCGGAGGAAAAACTGTTTTTT.

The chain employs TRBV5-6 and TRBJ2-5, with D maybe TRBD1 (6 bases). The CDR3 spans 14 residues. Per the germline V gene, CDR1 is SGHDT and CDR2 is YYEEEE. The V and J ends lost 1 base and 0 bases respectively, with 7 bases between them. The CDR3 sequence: CASSLTGYQETQYF. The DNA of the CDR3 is TGTGCCAGCAGCTTGACAGGGTACCAAGAGACCCAGTACTTC. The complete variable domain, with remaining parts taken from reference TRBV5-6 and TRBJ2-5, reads DAGVTQSPTHLIKTRGQQVTLRCSPKSGHDTVSWYQQALGQGPQFIFQYYEEEERQRGNFPDRFSGHQFPNYSSELNVNALLLGDSALYLCASSLTGYQETQYFGPGTRLLVL.

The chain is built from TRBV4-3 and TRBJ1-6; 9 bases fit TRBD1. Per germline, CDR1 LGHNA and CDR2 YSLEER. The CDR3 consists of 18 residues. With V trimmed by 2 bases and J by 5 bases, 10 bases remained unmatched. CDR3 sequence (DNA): TGCGCCAGCAGCCAATTCGGGTGGGGGACAGGGAATAATTCACCCCTCCACTTT. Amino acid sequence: CASSQFGWGTGNNSPLHF.

CDR3 coding DNA: TGCGCCAGCAGCGTGACAGGGAACCCTTCAGAGCAGTACTTC. Its translation is CASSVTGNPSEQYF. The rearrangement uses TRBV5-1 and TRBJ2-7; 7 bases agree with TRBD1. From germline, CDR1 is SGHRS and CDR2 YFSETQ. Germline trimming cut 4 bases from V and 7 bases from J; bases unmatched to any gene: 11. The CDR3 totals 14 residues. Together with reference TRBV5-1 and TRBJ2-7, the CDR3 gives the full variable domain: KAGVTQTPRYLIKTRGQQVTLSCSPISGHRSVSWYQQTPGQGLQFLFEYFSETQRNKGNFPGRFSGRQFSNSRSEMNVSTLELGDSALYLCASSVTGNPSEQYFGPGTRLTVT.

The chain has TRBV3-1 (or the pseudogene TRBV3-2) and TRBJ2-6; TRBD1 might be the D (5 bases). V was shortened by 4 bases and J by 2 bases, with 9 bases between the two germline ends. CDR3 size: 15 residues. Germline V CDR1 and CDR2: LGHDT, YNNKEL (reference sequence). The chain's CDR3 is CASSLPGTGANVLTF. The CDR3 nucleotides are TGTGCCAGCAGCCTCCCAGGGACTGGGGCCAACGTCCTGACTTTC.

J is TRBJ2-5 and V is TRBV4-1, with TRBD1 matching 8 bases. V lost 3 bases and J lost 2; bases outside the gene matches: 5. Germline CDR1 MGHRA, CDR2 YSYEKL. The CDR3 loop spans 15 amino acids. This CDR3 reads CASSQAGTGQETQYF. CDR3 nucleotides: TGCGCCAGCAGCCAGGCCGGGACAGGACAAGAGACCCAGTACTTC.

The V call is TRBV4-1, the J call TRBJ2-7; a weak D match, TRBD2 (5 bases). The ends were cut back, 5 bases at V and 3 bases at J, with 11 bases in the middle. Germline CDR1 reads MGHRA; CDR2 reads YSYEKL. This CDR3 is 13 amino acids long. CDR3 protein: CASSAGMFYEQYF. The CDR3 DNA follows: TGCGCCAGCAGCGCCGGGATGTTCTACGAGCAGTACTTC.

CDR3 protein: CASSPYRESGLAQYF. The CDR3 DNA reads as TGTGCCAGCAGCCCATACAGGGAAAGTGGTTTGGCCCAGTACTTC. The chain combines TRBV7-2 with TRBJ2-5; weak D call: TRBD1 (6 bases). The germline V and J ends were trimmed by 5 bases and 9 bases, with 22 bases remaining between them. The germline V gene encodes CDR1 SGHTA and CDR2 FQGNSA. This CDR3 region has 15 residues.

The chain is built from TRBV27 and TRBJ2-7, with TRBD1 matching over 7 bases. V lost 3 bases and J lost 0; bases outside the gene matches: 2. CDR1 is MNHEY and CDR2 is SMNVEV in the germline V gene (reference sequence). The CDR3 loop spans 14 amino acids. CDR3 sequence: CASSFTGVSYEQYF. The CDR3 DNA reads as TGTGCCAGCAGTTTTACAGGGGTCTCCTACGAGCAGTACTTC.

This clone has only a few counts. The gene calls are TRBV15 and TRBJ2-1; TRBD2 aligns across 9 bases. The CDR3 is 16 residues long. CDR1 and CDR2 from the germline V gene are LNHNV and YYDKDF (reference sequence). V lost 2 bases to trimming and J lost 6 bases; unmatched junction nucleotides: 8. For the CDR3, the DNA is TGTGCCACCAGCAGATCTGGGACTAGCCCCCGCAATGAGCAGTTCTTC. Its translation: CATSRSGTSPRNEQFF.

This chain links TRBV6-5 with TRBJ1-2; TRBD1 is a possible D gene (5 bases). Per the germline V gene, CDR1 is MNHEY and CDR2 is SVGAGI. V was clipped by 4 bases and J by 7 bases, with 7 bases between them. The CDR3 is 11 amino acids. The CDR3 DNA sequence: TGTGCCAGCAGTTGGGGGGGTGGCTACACCTTC. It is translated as CASSWGGGYTF.

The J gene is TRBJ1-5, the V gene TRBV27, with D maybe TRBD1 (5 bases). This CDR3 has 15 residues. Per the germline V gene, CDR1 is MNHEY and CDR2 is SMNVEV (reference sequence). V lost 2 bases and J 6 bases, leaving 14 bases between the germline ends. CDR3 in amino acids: CASSLKSGGGQPQHF. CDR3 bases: TGTGCCAGCAGTTTAAAGTCCGGGGGTGGTCAGCCCCAGCATTTT.

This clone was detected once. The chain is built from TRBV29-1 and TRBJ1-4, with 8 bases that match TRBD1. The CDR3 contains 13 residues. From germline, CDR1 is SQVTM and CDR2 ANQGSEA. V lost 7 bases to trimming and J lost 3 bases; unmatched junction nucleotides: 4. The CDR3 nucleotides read TGCAGCGCAGGGGGCATAGCTAATGAAAAACTGTTTTTT. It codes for CSAGGIANEKLFF.

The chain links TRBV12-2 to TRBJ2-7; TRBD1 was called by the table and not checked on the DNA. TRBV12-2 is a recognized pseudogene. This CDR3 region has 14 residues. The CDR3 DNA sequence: TGTGCAAGTCGGCTCAGGGGCTTCTCCTACGAGCAGTACTTC. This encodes CASRLRGFSYEQYF.

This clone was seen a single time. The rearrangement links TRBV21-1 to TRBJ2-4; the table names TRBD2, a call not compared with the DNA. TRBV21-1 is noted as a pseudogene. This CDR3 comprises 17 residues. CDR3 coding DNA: TGTGCCAGCAGCAAGGCGTCGGGGGGCTTGACCAAAAACATTCAGTACTTC. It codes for CASSKASGGLTKNIQYF.

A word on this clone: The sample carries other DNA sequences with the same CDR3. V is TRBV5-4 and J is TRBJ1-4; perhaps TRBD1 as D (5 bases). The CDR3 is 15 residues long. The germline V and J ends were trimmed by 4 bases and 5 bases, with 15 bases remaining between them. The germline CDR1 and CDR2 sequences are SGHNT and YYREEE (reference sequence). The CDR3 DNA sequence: TGTGCCAGCAGCCCCAGTGGGGGAGGGAATGAAAAACTGTTTTTT. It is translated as CASSPSGGGNEKLFF. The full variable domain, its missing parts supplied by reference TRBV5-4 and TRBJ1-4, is ETGVTQSPTHLIKTRGQQVTLRCSSQSGHNTVSWYQQALGQGPQFIFQYYREEENGRGNFPPRFSGLQFPNYSSELNVNALELDDSALYLCASSPSGGGNEKLFFGSGTQLSVL.

CDR3 sequence: CASSDTGTGTYEQYF. In DNA form, the CDR3 reads TGTGCCAGCAGTGACACCGGGACAGGGACGTACGAGCAGTACTTC. The chain links TRBV6-1 to TRBJ2-7; 9 bases line up with TRBD1. Germline trimming cut 3 bases from V and 4 bases from J; bases unmatched to any gene: 7. CDR3 length: 15 residues. Germline CDR1 and CDR2: MNHNS and SASEGT.

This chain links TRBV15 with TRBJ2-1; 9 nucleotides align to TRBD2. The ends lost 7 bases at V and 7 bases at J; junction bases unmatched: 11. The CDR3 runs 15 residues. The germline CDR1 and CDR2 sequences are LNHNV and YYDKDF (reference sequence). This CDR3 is CATTPALAGTNEQFF. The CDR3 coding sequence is TGTGCCACCACCCCCGCACTAGCGGGTACAAATGAGCAGTTCTTC.

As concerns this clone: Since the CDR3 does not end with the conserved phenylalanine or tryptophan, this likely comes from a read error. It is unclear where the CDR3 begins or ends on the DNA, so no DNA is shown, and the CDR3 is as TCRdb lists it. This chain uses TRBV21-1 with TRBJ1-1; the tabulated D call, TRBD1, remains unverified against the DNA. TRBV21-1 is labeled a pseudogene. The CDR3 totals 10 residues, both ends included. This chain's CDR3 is CASSKSQEDI.

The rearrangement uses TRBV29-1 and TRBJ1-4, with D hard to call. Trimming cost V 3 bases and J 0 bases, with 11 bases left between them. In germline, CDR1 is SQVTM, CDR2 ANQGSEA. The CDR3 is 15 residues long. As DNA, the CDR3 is TGCAGCGTTGACAAGACACCAACAACTAATGAAAAACTGTTTTTT. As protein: CSVDKTPTTNEKLFF.

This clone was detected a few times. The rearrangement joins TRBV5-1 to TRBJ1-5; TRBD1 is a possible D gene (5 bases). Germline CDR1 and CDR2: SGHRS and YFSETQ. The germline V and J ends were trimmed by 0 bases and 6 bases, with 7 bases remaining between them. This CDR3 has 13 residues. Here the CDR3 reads CASSLGGPQPQHF. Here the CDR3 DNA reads TGCGCCAGCAGCTTGGGGGGCCCTCAGCCCCAGCATTTT.

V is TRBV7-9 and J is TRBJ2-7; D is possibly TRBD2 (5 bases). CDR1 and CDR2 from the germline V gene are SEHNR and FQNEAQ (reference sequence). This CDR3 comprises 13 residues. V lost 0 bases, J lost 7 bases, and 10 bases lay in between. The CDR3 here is CASSLAGAREQYF. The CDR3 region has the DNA TGTGCCAGCAGCTTAGCGGGAGCGCGAGAGCAGTACTTC.